This T cell receptor beta chain was obtained from a study of Ad26.COV2.S vaccination and SARS-CoV-2 variants. Study-level information: Of the COV1001 trial arms, the Ad26.COV2.S arm included the donor. Intramuscular Ad26.COV2.S at 5x10^10 or 1x10^11 viral particles. General study findings and limits: Vaccine recipients had higher spike-specific TCR breadth than placebo recipients.

In regard to this clone: Its antigen is still unknown.

Sequencing was performed with immunoSEQ multiplex PCR; in TCRdb, only in-frame clones are kept and a portion is missing. The sample has approximately 480,000 clones, 87% seen once; the top ten hold 9.5% to 15%. With 4 bases clipped from V and 2 bases from J, the junction kept 9 bases outside the gene matches. CDR3 length: 15 residues. Germline CDR1 SGDLS, CDR2 YYNGEE. Treatment noted: about 20 received Ad26.COV2.S at low or high dose, single or two shots; a few received placebo; per-sample allocation not given. The study sampled participants on day 63 after the first vaccine or placebo injection. The vaccine antigen was prefusion-stabilized Wuhan SARS-CoV-2 spike.

The clonotype was recovered from a person between 18 and 65 years old who received the Ad26.COV2.S COVID-19 vaccine or a placebo. The sequences come from peripheral blood, collected in a trial of Ad26.COV2.S vaccine versus placebo. The chain joins TRBV9 to TRBJ2-7, with 7 bases fitting TRBD1. DNA for the CDR3: TGTGCCAGCAGCACGGGACAGTATTTTCCCTACGAGCAGTACTTC. It yields the protein CASSTGQYFPYEQYF.